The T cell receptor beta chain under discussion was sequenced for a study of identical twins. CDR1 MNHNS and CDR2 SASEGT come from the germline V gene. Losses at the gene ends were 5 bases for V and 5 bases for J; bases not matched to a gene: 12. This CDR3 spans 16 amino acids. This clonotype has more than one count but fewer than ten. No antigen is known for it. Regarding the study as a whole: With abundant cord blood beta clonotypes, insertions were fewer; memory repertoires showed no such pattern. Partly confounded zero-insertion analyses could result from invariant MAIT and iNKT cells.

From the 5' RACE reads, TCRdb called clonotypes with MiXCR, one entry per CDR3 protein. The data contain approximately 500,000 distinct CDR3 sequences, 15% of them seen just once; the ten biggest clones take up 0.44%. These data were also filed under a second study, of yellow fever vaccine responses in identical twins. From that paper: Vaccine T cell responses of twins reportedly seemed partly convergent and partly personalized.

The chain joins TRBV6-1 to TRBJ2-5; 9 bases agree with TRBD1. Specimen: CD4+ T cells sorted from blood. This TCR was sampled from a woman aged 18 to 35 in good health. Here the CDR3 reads CASSPARTGTGETQYF. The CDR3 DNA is TGTGCCAGCAGTCCAGCCCGGACTGGGACAGGGGAGACCCAGTACTTC.